The 11 T cell receptor beta chains below were found in one sample sequenced in a study of T cell responses to AZD1222 COVID-19 vaccine. Profiled with immunoSEQ multiplex PCR; TCRdb holds only in-frame clones, not every one. The sample records some 120,000 clones, just over 90% being singletons. Sequenced material: peripheral blood, taken on day 0 of AZD1222 vaccination. The origin of the receptors is an adult in good health.

The V and J genes are TRBV4-3 and TRBJ1-4; D remains ambiguous. Germline CDR1 and CDR2: LGHNA and YSLEER. V was trimmed by 1 base and J by 8 bases, leaving 14 bases between them. The CDR3 covers 15 residues. The CDR3: CASSQARYVDEKLFF. The CDR3 DNA reads TGCGCCAGCAGCCAAGCCCGCTACGTGGACGAAAAACTGTTTTTT.

A single count supports this clone. This chain connects TRBV14 to TRBJ2-3; TRBD2 might be the D (6 bases). Germline V gene lookup returns CDR1 SGHDN and CDR2 FVKESK. The CDR3 consists of 15 residues. With 4 bases removed from V and 5 bases from J, the gap between germline ends came to 16 bases. The CDR3 region has the DNA TGTGCCAGCAGCCTTGGGGAGCGGGTAAAAGATACGCAGTATTTT. It specifies CASSLGERVKDTQYF.

The chain joins TRBV13 to TRBJ1-2; weak D call: TRBD1 (5 bases). Germline CDR1 and CDR2: PRHDT and FYEKMQ (reference sequence). Trimming stripped 2 bases from V and 7 bases from J, with 11 bases between. CDR3 length: 13 residues. CDR3 nucleotides: TGTGCCAGCAGCTTAACAGGCCCAGGTGGCTACACCTTC. This codes for CASSLTGPGGYTF.

The genes are TRBV7-2 and TRBJ1-2; D uncertain. The CDR3 contains 13 residues. CDR1 and CDR2 (germline): SGHTA, FQGNSA. V lost 2 bases and J 5 bases, leaving 9 bases between the germline ends. The CDR3 region is CASSLPGKYGYTF. The CDR3 DNA follows: TGTGCCAGCAGCTTACCGGGCAAGTATGGCTACACCTTC.

In this sample, this clone turned up once. The J gene is TRBJ2-1, the V gene TRBV7-9, with 12 nucleotides matching TRBD2. Germline CDR1 is SEHNR and CDR2 is FQNEAQ (reference sequence). V was pared by 6 bases and J by 7 bases, with 13 bases of the junction left unmatched. The CDR3 loop spans 17 amino acids. The CDR3 loop is CASSPRRLAGAPNEQFF. In DNA, the CDR3 is TGTGCCAGCAGTCCGAGACGACTAGCGGGAGCCCCTAATGAGCAGTTCTTC.

This clone turned up a few times. The chain couples TRBV3-1 (or the pseudogene TRBV3-2) to TRBJ1-2, with 11 bases fitting TRBD1. Per the germline V gene, CDR1 is LGHDT and CDR2 is YNNKEL (reference sequence). This CDR3 comprises 16 residues. The V and J ends lost 0 bases and 4 bases, in that order; junction bases with no gene match: 4. CDR3 loop: CASSQDGGTGGYGYTF. In DNA, the CDR3 is TGTGCCAGCAGCCAAGATGGGGGGACAGGGGGCTATGGCTACACCTTC.

V is TRBV28 and J is TRBJ1-3; D is unresolved. CDR3 length: 16 residues. Germline V lookup: CDR1 MDHEN, CDR2 SYDVKM. Trimming took off 2 bases at V and 1 base at J, with 12 bases between the two ends. The CDR3 DNA is TGTGCCAGCAGTTTAGGTCGTCGATTTTCTGGAAACACCATATATTTT. Translation: CASSLGRRFSGNTIYF.

The gene calls are TRBV2 and TRBJ1-2, with 9 bases matching TRBD1. The length of the CDR3 is 16 residues. V lost 5 bases, J lost 3 bases, and 10 bases stayed unmatched. CDR1 and CDR2 from the germline V gene are SNHLY and FYNNEI. Here the CDR3 DNA reads TGTGCCAGCAGTACATTTTCCGGGACAGGGTACTATGGCTACACCTTC. Translated, it gives CASSTFSGTGYYGYTF.

The chain combines TRBV19 with TRBJ2-5; possible D gene TRBD2, 5 bases. V was trimmed by 3 bases and J by 5 bases, leaving 19 bases between them. The germline V gene encodes CDR1 LNHDA and CDR2 SQIVND (reference sequence). The CDR3 covers 16 residues. The CDR3 here is CASSMRRLGSGETQYF. For the CDR3, the DNA is TGTGCCAGTAGTATGCGGAGGCTAGGGTCTGGGGAGACCCAGTACTTC.

V is TRBV6-4 and J is TRBJ1-4, with D uncertain. The V end was cut by 10 bases, the J end by 4 bases, with 10 bases between. Germline values: CDR1 MRHNA, CDR2 SNTAGT. The CDR3 length is 12 residues. The CDR3 is CANPPSNEKLFF. The CDR3 nucleotides are TGTGCCAACCCCCCCAGTAATGAAAAACTGTTTTTT.

This sequence joins TRBV19 and TRBJ1-5, with D uncertain. Trimming removed 3 bases at V and 4 bases at J, with 7 bases between. Germline CDR1 and CDR2: LNHDA and SQIVND (reference sequence). The CDR3 runs to 13 residues. The CDR3 spells CASSIGGNQPQHF. The CDR3 DNA reads as TGTGCCAGTAGTATTGGCGGAAATCAGCCCCAGCATTTT. Drawing the rest from reference TRBV19 and TRBJ1-5, the complete variable domain is DGGITQSPKYLFRKEGQNVTLSCEQNLNHDAMYWYRQDPGQGLRLIYYSQIVNDFQKGDIAEGYSVSREKKESFPLTVTSAQKNPTAFYLCASSIGGNQPQHFGDGTRLSIL.